This is a list of T cell receptor beta chains from one sample in a study of T cells in Graves' hyperthyroidism and ophthalmopathy. TCRdb re-called the multiplex PCR reads with MiXCR, one entry per CDR3 protein. The sample lists 250,000 to 300,000 distinct CDR3 sequences, roughly 15% occurring once. The sample taken for sequencing was blood. Every receptor here comes from a woman in her thirties or forties with Graves' hyperthyroidism. CDR3s include the opening cysteine and the closing phenylalanine or tryptophan. D genes are given only for firm matches. The listing skips clone size in some rows; elsewhere it reads once, few, many or a size class.

V,D,size,J,DNA,CDR3
TRBV18,NA,many,TRBJ2-7,TGTGCCAGCTCACCGGATAGGTCCTACGAGCAGTACTTC,CASSPDRSYEQYF
TRBV27,TRBD1,many,TRBJ1-5,TGTGCCAGCAGACCCCTTCTATCAGGGGGCGGAGGTCAGCCCCAGCATTTT,CASRPLLSGGGGQPQHF
TRBV9,TRBD1,NA,TRBJ2-5,TGTGCCAGCAGCACCCGACAGGGGTTGGAGACCCAGTACTTC,CASSTRQGLETQYF
TRBV7-9,NA,many,TRBJ1-1,TGTGCCAGCAGCGCCGGCGGCGGGACTGAAGCTTTCTTT,CASSAGGGTEAFF
TRBV28,NA,once,TRBJ1-2,TGTGCCAGCAGTTTACGTCTTCGGCGGGGCTACACCTTC,CASSLRLRRGYTF
TRBV28,NA,many,TRBJ2-5,TGTGCCAGCAGTTTTCCAGCCAGGGCAGAGACCCAGTACTTC,CASSFPARAETQYF
TRBV5-1,NA,many,TRBJ2-7,TGCGCCAGCAGCGTCGCCTCGCGGGCAGGGAACGACGAGCAGTACTTC,CASSVASRAGNDEQYF
TRBV18,TRBD1,once,TRBJ2-5,TGTGCCAGCTCACAACCACAGGGGGCGGAGACCCAGTACTTC,CASSQPQGAETQYF
TRBV10-3,NA,many,TRBJ1-4,TGTGCCATCAGTGAAGGGGAAAAGAATGAAAAACTGTTTTTT,CAISEGEKNEKLFF
TRBV6-5,NA,many,TRBJ1-5,TGTGCCAGCAGTTACTCATTCCAAAATCAGCCCCAGCATTTT,CASSYSFQNQPQHF
TRBV5-6,NA,many,TRBJ2-7,TGTGCCAGCAGCCAGCAGCTCTGGGGAAACTACGAGCAGTACTTC,CASSQQLWGNYEQYF
TRBV6-6,TRBD1,many,TRBJ1-4,TGTGCCAGCAGTTACATTACCGGGACAGGGGTTAATGAAAAACTGTTTTTT,CASSYITGTGVNEKLFF
TRBV11-2,TRBD2,many,TRBJ2-7,TGTGCCAGCAGCTTTGGTCTAGCGGGATACGAGCAGTACTTC,CASSFGLAGYEQYF
TRBV5-5,NA,many,TRBJ1-4,TGTGCCAGCAGCCGACAGGACTCAACTAATGAAAAACTGTTTTTT,CASSRQDSTNEKLFF
TRBV10-3,NA,many,TRBJ1-2,TGTGCCATCAGTGAGTCCCGGGACACCTATGGCTACACCTTC,CAISESRDTYGYTF
TRBV5-4,NA,few,TRBJ1-5,TGTGCCAGCAGCTTGGGCCCCGGGAGCAATCAGCCCCAGCATTTT,CASSLGPGSNQPQHF
TRBV3-1,TRBD1,many,TRBJ2-7,TGTGCCAGCAGCCAAGATAACGATGGACAGGGGGGAAACGAGCAGTACTTC,CASSQDNDGQGGNEQYF
TRBV7-2,TRBD1,many,TRBJ2-4,TGTGCCAGCAGCTTAGTAGGGACAGGGTCAAGAGCCAAAAACATTCAGTACTTC,CASSLVGTGSRAKNIQYF
TRBV20-1,TRBD2,many,TRBJ2-1,TGCAGTGCTTCTCGGGGCGGGAGCGGCTCCTACAATGAGCAGTTCTTC,CSASRGGSGSYNEQFF
TRBV20-1,NA,many,TRBJ2-3,TGCAGTGCTAGCCGGTCCCATCGGTCAGATACGCAGTATTTT,CSASRSHRSDTQYF
TRBV7-2,NA,many,TRBJ2-1,TGTGCCAGCAGCTTAAGACCGGGCCTGGCCTACAATGAGCAGTTCTTC,CASSLRPGLAYNEQFF
TRBV12-3/TRBV12-4,TRBD2,many,TRBJ2-3,TGTGCCAGCAGTTTAAGGTCTAGCGGGATTTATAATACGCAGTATTTT,CASSLRSSGIYNTQYF
TRBV2,TRBD2,many,TRBJ2-7,TGTGCCAGCAGTGGGACTAGCGTCAGAGGGGGAGAGCAGTACTTC,CASSGTSVRGGEQYF
TRBV7-9,NA,many,TRBJ2-1,TGTGCCAGCAGCTTAGGGACTGGGGACAATGAGCAGTTCTTC,CASSLGTGDNEQFF
TRBV24-1,TRBD1,many,TRBJ1-6,TGTGCCACCAGTGATTTGCAGGGGGGACTACCACCCCTCCACTTT,CATSDLQGGLPPLHF
TRBV7-9,TRBD2,many,TRBJ2-1,TGTGCCAGCAGACTAGCGGGAGGGCCGAGGCAGTTCTTC,CASRLAGGPRQFF
TRBV12-3/TRBV12-4,TRBD2,many,TRBJ2-3,TGTGCCAGCAGTCACGGACTAGCGGGAGATACGCAGTATTTT,CASSHGLAGDTQYF
TRBV2,NA,many,TRBJ2-5,TGTGCCAGCAGTAAAATGGGGGTCCAAGAGACCCAGTACTTC,CASSKMGVQETQYF
TRBV28,TRBD1,few,TRBJ2-6,TGTGCCAGCAGGGAAACAGGGGGCCGGTCTGGGGCCAACGTCCTGACTTTC,CASRETGGRSGANVLTF
TRBV7-2,TRBD2,NA,TRBJ2-7,TGTGCCAGCAGCCCTATAGCGGGAGCAACCCTAATCCACGAGCAGTACTTC,CASSPIAGATLIHEQYF
TRBV25-1,NA,NA,TRBJ2-5,TGTGCCAGCAGTGATTACGGACTCCAAGAGACCCAGTACTTC,CASSDYGLQETQYF
TRBV20-1,NA,many,TRBJ2-7,TGCAGTGCTAGAGACGATTACAGCTCCTACGAGCAGTACTTC,CSARDDYSSYEQYF
TRBV5-8,NA,many,TRBJ1-5,TGTGCCAGCAGCTCTGTACAGGATCAACCCCAGCATTTT,CASSSVQDQPQHF
TRBV16,TRBD1,many,TRBJ1-2,TGTGCCAGCAGCCAATCTGGTGACAGGGCTTCTAACTATGGCTACACCTTC,CASSQSGDRASNYGYTF
TRBV4-2,TRBD1,many,TRBJ2-6,TGTGCCAGCAGCCTCCTCCGGGACAGGGACTTTGGGGCCAACGTCCTGACTTTC,CASSLLRDRDFGANVLTF
TRBV7-9,TRBD2,many,TRBJ2-5,TGTGCCAGCAGCTGGACGGGGGGAGGCCCCCAAGAGACCCAGTACTTC,CASSWTGGGPQETQYF
TRBV7-9,NA,few,TRBJ1-6,TGTGCCAGCAGCTTATGGGGGGATTCACCCCTCCACTTT,CASSLWGDSPLHF